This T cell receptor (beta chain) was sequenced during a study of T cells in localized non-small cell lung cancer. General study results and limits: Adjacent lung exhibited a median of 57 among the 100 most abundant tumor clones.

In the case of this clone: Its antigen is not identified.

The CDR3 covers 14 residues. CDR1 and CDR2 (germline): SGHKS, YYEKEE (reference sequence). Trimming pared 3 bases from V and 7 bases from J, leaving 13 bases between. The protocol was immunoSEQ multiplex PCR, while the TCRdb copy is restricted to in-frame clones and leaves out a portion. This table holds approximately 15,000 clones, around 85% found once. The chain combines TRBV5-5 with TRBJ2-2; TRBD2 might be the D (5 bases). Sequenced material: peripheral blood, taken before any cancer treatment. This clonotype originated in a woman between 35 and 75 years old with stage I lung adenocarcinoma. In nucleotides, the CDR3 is TGTGCCAGCAGCTGGGCGGCTGGAGGCGGGGAGCTGTTTTTT. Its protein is CASSWAAGGGELFF.